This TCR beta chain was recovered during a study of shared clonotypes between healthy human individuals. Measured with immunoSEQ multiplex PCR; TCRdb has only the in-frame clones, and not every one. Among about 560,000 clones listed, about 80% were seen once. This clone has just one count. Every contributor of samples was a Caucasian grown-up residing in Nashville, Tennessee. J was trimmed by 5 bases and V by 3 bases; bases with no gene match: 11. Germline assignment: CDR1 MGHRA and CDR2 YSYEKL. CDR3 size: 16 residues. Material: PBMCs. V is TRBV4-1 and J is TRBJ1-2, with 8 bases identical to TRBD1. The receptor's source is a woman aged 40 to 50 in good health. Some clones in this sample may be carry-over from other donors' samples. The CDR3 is CASSHLRQGRRYGYTF. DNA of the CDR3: TGCGCCAGCAGCCACCTCAGACAGGGGAGGCGGTATGGCTACACCTTC.